This T cell receptor beta chain is drawn from a study of cytomegalovirus exposure and HLA in healthy donors. Whole-study results and caveats: Approximately 18,000 TCR beta sequences were associated with HLA alleles at 0.05 false discovery rate in a later analysis. Later on, a genetic analysis was performed. It linked a missense variant in DCLRE1C with V- and J-gene trimming of TCR beta. The study had only CMV serostatus as immune exposure information.

CDR3 length equals 16 residues. CDR1 MNHEY and CDR2 SMNVEV come from the germline V gene (reference sequence). V lost 0 bases and J lost 4; bases outside the gene matches: 4. This PCR relied on a set of 60 Vbeta primers and 13 Jbeta primers. Assay used: immunoSEQ multiplex PCR; TCRdb lists only in-frame clones, some missing. Counted here are approximately 150,000 clones, roughly 80% occurring once; the ten biggest clones make up about 4.3%. At the time of sampling, donors were nominally healthy, though unrecorded immune exposures were likely. Regarding this clone: The antigen is unknown.

V is TRBV27 and J is TRBJ2-1; 9 bases align to TRBD2. Sequenced sample: PBMCs. This clonotype was obtained from a woman aged 40-49 years in good health and CMV-seropositive. The CDR3 region is CASSLSASGMYNEQFF. The CDR3, as DNA: TGTGCCAGCAGTTTATCCGCTAGCGGGATGTACAATGAGCAGTTCTTC.